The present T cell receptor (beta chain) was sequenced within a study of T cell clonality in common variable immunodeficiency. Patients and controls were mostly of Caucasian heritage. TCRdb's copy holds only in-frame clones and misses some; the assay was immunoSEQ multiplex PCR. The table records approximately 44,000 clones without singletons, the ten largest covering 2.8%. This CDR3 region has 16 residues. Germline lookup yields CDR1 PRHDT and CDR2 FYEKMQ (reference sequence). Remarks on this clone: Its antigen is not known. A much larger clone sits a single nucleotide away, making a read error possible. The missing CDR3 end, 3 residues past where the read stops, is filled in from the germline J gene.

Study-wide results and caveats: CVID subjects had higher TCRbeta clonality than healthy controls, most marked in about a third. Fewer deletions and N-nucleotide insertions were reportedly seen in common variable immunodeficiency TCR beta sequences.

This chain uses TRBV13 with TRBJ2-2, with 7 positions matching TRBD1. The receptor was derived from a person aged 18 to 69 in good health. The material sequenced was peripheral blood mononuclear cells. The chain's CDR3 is CASSLHDRVVNEKLFF. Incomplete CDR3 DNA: TGTGCCAGCAGCTTACATGACAGGGTGGTTAATGAAAAG.